The 5 T cell receptor beta chains in this list originate from one sample, sequenced in a study of OX40 agonist ivuxolimab in advanced cancers. TCRdb's table, derived via immunoSEQ multiplex PCR, lists solely in-frame clones and lacks some. The sample consists of some 71,000 clones, approximately 88% of them appearing once. Sequenced here: CD4+ or CD8+ T cells sorted from blood, sampled in a trial of the OX40 agonist ivuxolimab. Source of these receptors: an adult with an advanced solid tumor such as melanoma, head and neck, liver or kidney cancer.

This sequence joins TRBV7-9 and TRBJ2-7; 8 bases match TRBD1. Germline V gene sequence: CDR1 SEHNR, CDR2 FQNEAQ (reference sequence). The junction had 0 bases not matched to a gene; V was cut back by 3 bases and J by 2 bases. The CDR3 has 13 amino acids. Written as DNA, the CDR3 is TGTGCCAGCAGCTTGGACAGGGCCTACGAGCAGTACTTC. Protein sequence: CASSLDRAYEQYF.

The chain couples TRBV25-1 to TRBJ2-4; D is perhaps TRBD1 or TRBD2 (5 bases each). CDR1 is MGHDK, CDR2 SYGVNS, per germline. The CDR3 runs 12 residues. V was cut by 10 bases and J by 6 bases, with 13 bases left in between. CDR3 sequence reads: CATAGAPNIQYF. CDR3 bases: TGTGCCACCGCCGGGGCCCCAAACATTCAGTACTTC.

CDR3 nucleotide sequence: TGTGCCAGCAGAGGCAGGGTCACTAGCACAGATACGCAGTATTTT. Its translation is CASRGRVTSTDTQYF. This chain joins TRBV6-5 and TRBJ2-3, with D possibly TRBD1 on 5 matching bases. V was clipped by 6 bases and J by 0 bases, with 13 bases between them. The germline gives CDR1 MNHEY, CDR2 SVGAGI. This CDR3 spans 15 amino acids.

The gene calls are TRBV13 and TRBJ2-7; D call uncertain. Trimming removed 1 base at V and 4 bases at J, with 8 bases between. The CDR3 runs to 13 residues. Per germline, CDR1 PRHDT and CDR2 FYEKMQ (reference sequence). Written as DNA, the CDR3 is TGTGCCAGCAGCTTAGTATTATCATACGAGCAGTACTTC. Encoded protein: CASSLVLSYEQYF. Full variable domain (missing parts from reference TRBV13 and TRBJ2-7): AAGVIQSPRHLIKEKRETATLKCYPIPRHDTVYWYQQGPGQDPQFLISFYEKMQSDKGSIPDRFSAQQFSDYHSELNMSSLELGDSALYFCASSLVLSYEQYFGPGTRLTVT.

The V and J genes are TRBV5-6 and TRBJ1-2, with 11 bases aligning to TRBD1. This CDR3 spans 15 amino acids. Per the germline V gene, CDR1 is SGHDT and CDR2 is YYEEEE. V was pared by 4 bases and J by 6 bases, with 8 bases of the junction left unmatched. The CDR3 loop is CASSRRDRGTDGYTF. CDR3 in DNA: TGTGCCAGCAGCCGGCGGGACAGGGGGACTGATGGCTACACCTTC.